This TCR beta chain is from a study of T cell repertoires in cytomegalovirus infection (dated by TCRdb to between 2017 and 2020). Looking at the study overall: Donor HLA type was relevant to the analysis, as public TCR beta signatures indicated carriage of CMV infection together with the matching HLA type.

General study outcomes and caveats: In both this cohort and an independent roughly 400-donor cohort, the cumulative frequency of public TCR beta family members distinguished carriers of CMV infection plus the relevant HLA type. The ex vivo response was dominated by HLA-C-restricted CMV-specific TCR beta clonotypes, and the single most frequent clonotype in two of eight donors was supplied by these HLA-C-restricted clonotypes.

A few counts support this clonotype. Its antigen is still unknown. Base qualities are not provided; no much larger clone lies one nucleotide away. The instrument given in TCRdb is Illumina HiSeq 1500. TCRdb reprocessed the public reads (quality trimming at Q25 with fastp, clone calling with MiXCR) and kept in-frame beta chains. Records with the same CDR3 protein are collapsed into one entry carrying the most frequent genes and DNA. The sample table shows under 200,000 distinct CDR3 sequences, and approximately 9.6% are seen once. The ten largest make up about 4.6% of the sample. The junction shows trimming of 0 bases on V and 1 base on J, plus 4 bases between the germline ends. From cysteine to phenylalanine, the CDR3 is 12 amino acids long. Just CDR3 DNA is preserved here, 36 bases in frame from base 1. Looking up the germline V gene yields CDR1 SQVTM and CDR2 ANQGSEA.

The chain is assembled from TRBV29-1 and TRBJ2-7; no D segment can be confidently identified. This TCR was recovered from a human donor in good health (CMV status not recorded). Some clones in this sample may be carry-over from other donors' samples. Sequencing was done on a sample of PBMCs. The bases are TGCAGCGTTGAAGATTTGTCCTACGAGCAGTACTTC. Its translation is CSVEDLSYEQYF.